This T cell receptor (beta chain) was captured by sequencing in a study of response to subunit inactivated influenza vaccine. One entry per CDR3 protein, called by TCRdb with MiXCR from the RT-PCR reads. The sample consists of some 540,000 distinct CDR3 sequences, approximately 22% of them appearing once. This clonotype was seen a few times. The same sample was also studied in work on T cells expressing NK-cell markers. This second study notes: For TCR beta, cDNA was produced by 5'RACE template switching with UMIs. HCMV specificity was not established for the expanded NKG2C+ T cell clones.

Material: CD4+ T cells sorted from PBMCs, obtained roughly 13 days after vaccination. The receptor comes from a man aged 50 or older who received an inactivated influenza vaccine.

The CDR3 region is CSAGGGQEETQYF. Here the CDR3 DNA reads TGCAGCGCCGGGGGGGGACAGGAAGAGACCCAGTACTTC. This rearrangement joins TRBV29-1 to TRBJ2-5; either TRBD1 or TRBD2 may fit D (8 bases each). V was shortened by 7 bases and J by 3 bases, with 15 bases between the two germline ends. The CDR3 extends over 13 amino acids. From germline, CDR1 is SQVTM and CDR2 ANQGSEA.